These 8 T cell receptor beta chains came from one sample sequenced in a study of shared clonotypes between healthy human individuals. Data came from immunoSEQ multiplex PCR; TCRdb stores just in-frame clones and leaves some out. Here the sample spans 500,000 or so clones, 95% to 97% being singletons. Sequenced material: naive CD4+ T cells sorted from blood. Subset reported: CD45RA+ positively selected. The receptors were sampled from a woman aged 25-40 years in good health.

The chain carries TRBV27 and TRBJ1-2; D not certain. Per the germline V gene, CDR1 is MNHEY and CDR2 is SMNVEV (reference sequence). The CDR3 has 15 amino acids. V lost 0 bases to trimming and J lost 8 bases, with 16 bases between them. The CDR3 here is CASSLSRLPSDGYTF. The CDR3 nucleotides are TGTGCCAGCAGTTTATCTCGGCTACCTTCGGACGGCTACACCTTC.

Here the CDR3 DNA reads TGTGCCAGCAGCGCGAAGGGGCTTAGGAACAATGAGCAGTTCTTC. Residues: CASSAKGLRNNEQFF. The V gene is TRBV11-3, the J gene TRBJ2-1, with D perhaps matching TRBD1 (5 bases). The CDR3 covers 15 residues. Trimming removed 5 bases from V and 5 bases from J, with 16 bases in between. The V gene's germline CDR1 is SGHNT and CDR2 YENEEA.

Only one count was recorded for this clone. The chain links TRBV30 to TRBJ2-5; no clear D gene. The CDR3 has 11 residues. The germline gives CDR1 GTSNPN, CDR2 SVGIG (reference sequence). V shed 2 bases and J shed 11 bases, with 12 bases lying between them. The CDR3 coding sequence is TGTGCCTGGAGTTTGGTGGATGAGCAGTACTTC. Its protein is CAWSLVDEQYF.

The chain joins TRBV14 to TRBJ2-7; 8 bases align to TRBD2. Losses at the gene ends were 10 bases for V and 4 bases for J; bases not matched to a gene: 3. This CDR3 contains 11 residues. Germline CDR1 SGHDN, CDR2 FVKESK. The CDR3 DNA sequence: TGTGCCAAGGCGGGGGGTTACGAGCAGTACTTC. The encoded protein is CAKAGGYEQYF.

The V gene is TRBV7-2, the J gene TRBJ1-3, with D perhaps TRBD1 (5 bases). The V and J ends lost 2 bases and 7 bases respectively, with 12 bases between them. Germline assignment: CDR1 SGHTA and CDR2 FQGNSA. The CDR3 has 14 residues. The CDR3 region is CASSLMQGGNTIYF. For the CDR3, the DNA is TGTGCCAGCAGCTTAATGCAGGGTGGGAACACCATATATTTT. Complete variable domain (other parts from reference TRBV7-2 and TRBJ1-3): GAGVSQSPSNKVTEKGKDVELRCDPISGHTALYWYRQSLGQGLEFLIYFQGNSAPDKSGLPSDRFSAERTGGSVSTLTIQRTQQEDSAVYLCASSLMQGGNTIYFGEGSWLTVV.

The V gene is TRBV29-1, the J gene TRBJ2-1; perhaps TRBD2 as D (5 bases). The CDR3 runs to 14 residues. V dropped 2 bases and J dropped 1 base, with 9 bases sitting between them. The germline V gene encodes CDR1 SQVTM and CDR2 ANQGSEA. The chain's CDR3 is CSVETGESYNEQFF. In nucleotides, the CDR3 is TGCAGCGTTGAAACCGGGGAGTCCTACAATGAGCAGTTCTTC.

The V call is TRBV28, the J call TRBJ2-2, with TRBD2 matching 12 bases. CDR3 length equals 16 residues. Germline-derived CDR1 and CDR2 are MDHEN and SYDVKM. The V and J ends lost 5 bases and 3 bases, in that order; junction bases with no gene match: 4. The CDR3 nucleotides read TGTGCCAGCAGTGTGACTAGCGGGAGCGACACCGGGGAGCTGTTTTTT. Its translation is CASSVTSGSDTGELFF.

This sequence joins TRBV5-1 and TRBJ2-7; TRBD1 is a possible D gene (5 bases). The CDR3 loop spans 15 amino acids. CDR1 is SGHRS, CDR2 YFSETQ, per germline. Deletions cut 0 bases from V and 5 bases from J, with 15 bases between. The CDR3 spells CASSLAGSQANEQYF. The CDR3 DNA reads as TGCGCCAGCAGCTTGGCAGGGTCCCAAGCTAACGAGCAGTACTTC.